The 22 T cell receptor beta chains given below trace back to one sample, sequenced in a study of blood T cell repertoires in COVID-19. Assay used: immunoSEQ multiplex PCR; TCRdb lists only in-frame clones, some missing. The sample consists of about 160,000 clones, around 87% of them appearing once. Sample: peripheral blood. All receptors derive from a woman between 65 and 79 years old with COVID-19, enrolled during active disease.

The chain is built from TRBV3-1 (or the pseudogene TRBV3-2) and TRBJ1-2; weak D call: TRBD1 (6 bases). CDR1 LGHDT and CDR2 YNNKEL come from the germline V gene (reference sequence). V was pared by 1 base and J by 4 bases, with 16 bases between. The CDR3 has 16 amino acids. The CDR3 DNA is TGTGCCAGCAGCCAAGTAGCAGGGGTGAGTGGCTATGGCTACACCTTC. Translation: CASSQVAGVSGYGYTF.

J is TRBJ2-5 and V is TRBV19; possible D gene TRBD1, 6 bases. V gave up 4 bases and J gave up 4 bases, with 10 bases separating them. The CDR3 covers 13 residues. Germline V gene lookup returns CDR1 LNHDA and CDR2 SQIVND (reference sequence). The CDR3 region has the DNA TGTGCCAGTAGTACCCAAGGGGGAGAGACCCAGTACTTC. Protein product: CASSTQGGETQYF.

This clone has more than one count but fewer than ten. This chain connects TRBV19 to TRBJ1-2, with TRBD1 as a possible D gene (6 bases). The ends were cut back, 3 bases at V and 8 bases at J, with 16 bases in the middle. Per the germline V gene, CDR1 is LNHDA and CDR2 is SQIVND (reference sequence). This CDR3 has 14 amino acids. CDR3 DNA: TGTGCCAGTAGTATTACGGCAGGGGAAACGGGCTACACCTTC. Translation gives CASSITAGETGYTF.

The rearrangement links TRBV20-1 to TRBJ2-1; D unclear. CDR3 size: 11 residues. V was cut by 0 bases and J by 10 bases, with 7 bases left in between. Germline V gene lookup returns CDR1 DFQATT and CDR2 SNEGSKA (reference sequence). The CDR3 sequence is CSARERMEQFF. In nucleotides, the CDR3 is TGCAGTGCTAGAGAGAGGATGGAGCAGTTCTTC.

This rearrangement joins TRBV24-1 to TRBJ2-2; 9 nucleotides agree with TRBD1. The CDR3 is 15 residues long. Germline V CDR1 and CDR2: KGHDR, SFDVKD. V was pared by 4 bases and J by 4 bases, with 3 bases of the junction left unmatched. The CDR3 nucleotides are TGTGCCACCAGTGAGCCGGGACAGGGCACCGGGGAGCTGTTTTTT. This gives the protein CATSEPGQGTGELFF.

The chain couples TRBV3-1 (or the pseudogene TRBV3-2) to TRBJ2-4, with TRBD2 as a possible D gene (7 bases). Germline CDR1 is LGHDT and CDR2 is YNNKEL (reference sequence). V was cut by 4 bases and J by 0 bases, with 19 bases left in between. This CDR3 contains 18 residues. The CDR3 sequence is CASSPGTRGGLAKNIQYF. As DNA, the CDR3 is TGTGCCAGCAGCCCAGGGACGAGGGGGGGGCTAGCCAAAAACATTCAGTACTTC.

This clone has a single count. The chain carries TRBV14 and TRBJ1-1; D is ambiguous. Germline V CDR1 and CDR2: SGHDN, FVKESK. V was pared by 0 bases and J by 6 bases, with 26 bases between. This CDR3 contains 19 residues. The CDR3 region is CASSQDRAGLASRKPEAFF. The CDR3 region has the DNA TGTGCCAGCAGCCAAGATAGGGCCGGGCTAGCCTCGAGGAAACCTGAAGCTTTCTTT.

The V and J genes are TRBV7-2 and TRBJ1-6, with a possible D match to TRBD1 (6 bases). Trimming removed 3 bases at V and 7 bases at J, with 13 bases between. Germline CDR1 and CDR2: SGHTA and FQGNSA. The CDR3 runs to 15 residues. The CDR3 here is CASSLSTGANSPLHF. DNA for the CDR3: TGTGCCAGCAGCTTGTCGACAGGAGCCAATTCACCCCTCCACTTT.

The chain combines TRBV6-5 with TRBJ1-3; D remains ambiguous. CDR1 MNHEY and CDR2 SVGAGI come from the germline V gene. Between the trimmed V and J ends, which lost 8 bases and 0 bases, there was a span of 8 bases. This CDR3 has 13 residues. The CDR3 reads CASLIDSGNTIYF. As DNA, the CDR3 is TGTGCCAGCCTTATAGACTCTGGAAACACCATATATTTT.

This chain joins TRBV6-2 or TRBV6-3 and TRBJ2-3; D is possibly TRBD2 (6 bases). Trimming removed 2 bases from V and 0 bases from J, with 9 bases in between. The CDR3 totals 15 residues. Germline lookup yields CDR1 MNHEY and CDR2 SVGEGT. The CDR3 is CASSYEAGSTDTQYF. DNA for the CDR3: TGTGCCAGCAGTTACGAGGCGGGGAGCACAGATACGCAGTATTTT.

The CDR3 DNA reads TGTGCCAGCAGCGGCCCCGGGAGGCTCGACAATGAGCAGTTCTTC. It is translated as CASSGPGRLDNEQFF. The rearrangement joins TRBV7-8 to TRBJ2-1; 7 nucleotides match TRBD2. The CDR3 is made up of 15 amino acids. V was clipped by 5 bases and J by 5 bases; unmatched bases: 9. Germline V gene lookup returns CDR1 SGHVS and CDR2 FQNEAQ.

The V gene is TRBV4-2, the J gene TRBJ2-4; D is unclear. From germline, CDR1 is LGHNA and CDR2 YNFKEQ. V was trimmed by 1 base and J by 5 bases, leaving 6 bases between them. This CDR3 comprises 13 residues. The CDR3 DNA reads TGTGCCAGCAGCCAAGCCCTTGAAAACATTCAGTACTTC. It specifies CASSQALENIQYF.

The CDR3 DNA reads as TGTGCCAGCAGTTACCCGGGGGGCTTAGCAGAGACCCAGTACTTC. It codes for CASSYPGGLAETQYF. The rearrangement uses TRBV6-2 or TRBV6-3 and TRBJ2-5; D is possibly TRBD2 (7 bases). The V end lost 2 bases, the J end lost 4 bases, and 14 bases lay between the germline ends. CDR3 length equals 15 residues. CDR1 and CDR2 (germline): MNHEY, SVGEGT.

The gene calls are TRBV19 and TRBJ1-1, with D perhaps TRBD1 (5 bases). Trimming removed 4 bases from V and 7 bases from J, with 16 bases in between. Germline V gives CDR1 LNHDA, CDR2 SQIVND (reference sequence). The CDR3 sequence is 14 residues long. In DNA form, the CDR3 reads TGTGCCAGTAGTACGTTACCCGGGACTGTTGAAGCTTTCTTT. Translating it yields CASSTLPGTVEAFF.

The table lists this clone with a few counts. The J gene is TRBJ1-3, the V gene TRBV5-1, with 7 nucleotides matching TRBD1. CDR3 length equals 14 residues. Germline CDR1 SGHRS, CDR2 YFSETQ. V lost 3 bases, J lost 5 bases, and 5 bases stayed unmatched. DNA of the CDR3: TGCGCCAGCAGCTCACAGGGGCCCAGAAACACCATATATTTT. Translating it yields CASSSQGPRNTIYF.

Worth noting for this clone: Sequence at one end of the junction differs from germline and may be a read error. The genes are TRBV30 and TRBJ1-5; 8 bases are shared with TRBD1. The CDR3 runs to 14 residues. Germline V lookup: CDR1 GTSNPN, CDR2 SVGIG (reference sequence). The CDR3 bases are TGTGCCTGGAGTCTAGGGACAGGTAATCAGCCCCAGCGTTTT. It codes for CAWSLGTGNQPQRF.

CDR3 amino acids: CASSLGLQDRRNYGYTF. The DNA of the CDR3 is TGTGCCAGCAGCTTAGGGCTACAGGACAGGCGAAACTATGGCTACACCTTC. The chain uses TRBV11-2 and TRBJ1-2; TRBD1 matches at 7 bases. Trimming at V came to 1 base and at J to 2 bases, leaving 10 bases not matched to a gene. The CDR3 totals 17 residues. Germline-derived CDR1 and CDR2 are SGHAT and FQNNGV.

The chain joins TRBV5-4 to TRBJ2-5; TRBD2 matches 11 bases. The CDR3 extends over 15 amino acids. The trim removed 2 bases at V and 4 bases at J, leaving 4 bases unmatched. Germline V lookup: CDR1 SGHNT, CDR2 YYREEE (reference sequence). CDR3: CASSFVAGGLETQYF. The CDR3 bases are TGTGCCAGCAGCTTCGTAGCGGGGGGGCTAGAGACCCAGTACTTC.

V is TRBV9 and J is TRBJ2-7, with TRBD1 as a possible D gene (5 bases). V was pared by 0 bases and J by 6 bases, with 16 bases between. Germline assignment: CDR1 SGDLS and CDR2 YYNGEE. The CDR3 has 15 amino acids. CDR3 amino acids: CASSVGGNKALEQYF. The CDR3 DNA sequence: TGTGCCAGCAGCGTAGGGGGCAATAAGGCCCTCGAGCAGTACTTC.

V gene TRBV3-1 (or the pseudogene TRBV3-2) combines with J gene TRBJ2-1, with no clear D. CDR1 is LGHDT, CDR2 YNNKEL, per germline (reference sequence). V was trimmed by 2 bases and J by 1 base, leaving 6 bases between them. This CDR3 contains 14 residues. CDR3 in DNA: TGTGCCAGCAGCCAATTTCAGTCCTACAATGAGCAGTTCTTC. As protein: CASSQFQSYNEQFF.

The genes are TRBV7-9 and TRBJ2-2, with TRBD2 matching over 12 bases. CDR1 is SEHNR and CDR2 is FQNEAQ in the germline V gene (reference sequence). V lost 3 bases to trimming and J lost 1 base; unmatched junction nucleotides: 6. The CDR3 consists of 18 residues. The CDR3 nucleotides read TGTGCCAGCAGCTTGGAGTTGGGACTAGCGGGGAACACCGGGGAGCTGTTTTTT. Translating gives CASSLELGLAGNTGELFF.

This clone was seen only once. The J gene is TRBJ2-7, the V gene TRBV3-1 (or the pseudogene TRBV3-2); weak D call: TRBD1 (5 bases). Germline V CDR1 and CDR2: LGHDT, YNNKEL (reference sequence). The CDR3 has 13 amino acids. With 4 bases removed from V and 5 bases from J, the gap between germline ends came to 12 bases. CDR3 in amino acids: CASSLSTGNEQYF. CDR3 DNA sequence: TGTGCCAGCAGCCTCTCCACAGGTAACGAGCAGTACTTC.